The clone carrying this T cell receptor beta chain was picked up a small number of times. The record originates from a study of cytomegalovirus exposure and HLA in healthy donors. Some clones are missing from TCRdb's copy, which holds only in-frame ones; the method was immunoSEQ multiplex PCR. The table lists under 250,000 clones, about nine tenths of them singletons. The CDR3 loop spans 15 amino acids. CDR1 and CDR2 (germline): SGHTA, FQGNSA. The germline V and J ends were trimmed by 6 bases and 7 bases, with 21 bases remaining between them. The rearrangement uses TRBV7-2 and TRBJ2-5; D may be TRBD2 (6 bases). The sequence derives from a woman under 30 in good health and CMV-seropositive. Sequencing was carried out using PBMCs. The CDR3 sequence is CASSGLAGRLATQYF. CDR3 sequence (DNA): TGTGCCAGCAGTGGACTGGCGGGGCGCCTAGCGACCCAGTACTTC.